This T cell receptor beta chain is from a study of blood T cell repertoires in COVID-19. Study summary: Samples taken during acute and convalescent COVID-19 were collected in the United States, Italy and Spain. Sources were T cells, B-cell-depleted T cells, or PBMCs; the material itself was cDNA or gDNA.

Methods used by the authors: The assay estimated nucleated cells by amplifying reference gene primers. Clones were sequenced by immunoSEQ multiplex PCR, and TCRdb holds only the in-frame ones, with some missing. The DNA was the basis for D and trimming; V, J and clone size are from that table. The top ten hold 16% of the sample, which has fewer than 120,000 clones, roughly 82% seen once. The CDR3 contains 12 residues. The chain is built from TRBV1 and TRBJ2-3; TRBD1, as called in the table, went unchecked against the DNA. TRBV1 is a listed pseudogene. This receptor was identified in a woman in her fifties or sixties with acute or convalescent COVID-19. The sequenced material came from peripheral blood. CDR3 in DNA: TGCACCAGTTCCAGGGGCCCAGATACGCAGTATTTT. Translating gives CTSSRGPDTQYF.